This T cell receptor beta chain was captured by sequencing in a study of T cell responses to AZD1222 COVID-19 vaccine. Study observations and caveats: Donors were chiefly white British, with a greater number of females, and clonal diversity was perhaps underestimated. Compared with day 0, the breadth and depth of the Spike-specific TCR repertoire rose significantly after two doses of AZD1222.

Profiled with immunoSEQ multiplex PCR; TCRdb holds only in-frame clones, not every one. Among about 110,000 clones listed, roughly 88% were seen once. Comments on this clone: What it binds is not known.

Trimming took off 5 bases at V and 8 bases at J, with 33 bases between the two ends. Germline V lookup: CDR1 SGHTA, CDR2 FQGNSA. This CDR3 has 19 residues. The sequencing here drew on peripheral blood, taken on day 0 of AZD1222 vaccination. The TCR originated in an adult in good health. V and J are TRBV7-2 and TRBJ1-2; D possibly corresponds to TRBD1 (6 bases). The CDR3 coding sequence is TGTGCCAGCAGCCCCTCGTTAGGATCCTCAGGGGACGGGCCTCGGGGCTACACCTTC. Its protein product is CASSPSLGSSGDGPRGYTF.